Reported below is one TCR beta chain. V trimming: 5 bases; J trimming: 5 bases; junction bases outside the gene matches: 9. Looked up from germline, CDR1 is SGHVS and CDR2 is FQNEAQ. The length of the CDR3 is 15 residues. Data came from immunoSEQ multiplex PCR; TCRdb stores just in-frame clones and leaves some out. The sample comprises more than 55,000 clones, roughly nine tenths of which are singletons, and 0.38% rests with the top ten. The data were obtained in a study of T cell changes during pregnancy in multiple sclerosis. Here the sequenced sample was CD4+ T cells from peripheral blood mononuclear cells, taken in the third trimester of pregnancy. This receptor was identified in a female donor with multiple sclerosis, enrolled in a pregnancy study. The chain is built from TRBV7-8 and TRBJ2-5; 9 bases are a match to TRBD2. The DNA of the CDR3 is TGTGCCAGCAGCAAAATAGCGGGAGATGCGGAGACCCAGTACTTC. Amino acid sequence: CASSKIAGDAETQYF. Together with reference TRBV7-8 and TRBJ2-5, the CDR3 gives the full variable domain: GAGVSQSPRYKVAKRGQDVALRCDPISGHVSLFWYQQALGQGPEFLTYFQNEAQLDKSGLPSDRFFAERPEGSVSTLKIQRTQQEDSAVYLCASSKIAGDAETQYFGPGTRLLVL.